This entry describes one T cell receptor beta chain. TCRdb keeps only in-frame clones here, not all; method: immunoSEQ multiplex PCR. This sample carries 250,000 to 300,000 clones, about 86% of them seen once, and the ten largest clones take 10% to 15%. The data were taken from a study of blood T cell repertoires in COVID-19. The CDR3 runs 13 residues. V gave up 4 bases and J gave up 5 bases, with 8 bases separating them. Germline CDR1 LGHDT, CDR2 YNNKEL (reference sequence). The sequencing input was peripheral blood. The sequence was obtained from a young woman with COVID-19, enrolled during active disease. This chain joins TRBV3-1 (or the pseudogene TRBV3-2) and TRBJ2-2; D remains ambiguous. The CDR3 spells CASSRVETGELFF. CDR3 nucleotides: TGTGCCAGCAGCCGAGTAGAAACCGGGGAGCTGTTTTTT.